These 12 T cell receptor beta chains came from one sample sequenced in a study of shared clonotypes between healthy human individuals. The repertoire was sequenced with immunoSEQ multiplex PCR; TCRdb's copy has only in-frame clones and lacks some. Of a few hundred thousand clones in the sample, roughly 96% were seen once. Naivety among CD8 cells was defined by CD45RO negativity and positive CCR7 selection, thereby excluding terminally differentiated effector memory CD45RA+ cells. Sequencing was done on a sample of naive CD8+ T cells sorted from blood. Receptors were obtained from a woman aged 25 to 39 in good health.

J is TRBJ2-7 and V is TRBV11-2; D unresolved. This CDR3 is built from 13 residues. Germline values: CDR1 SGHAT, CDR2 FQNNGV. V lost 3 bases, J lost 6 bases, and 12 bases lay in between. The CDR3 coding sequence is TGTGCCAGCAGCTTCGCCGCAGGCGGCGAGCAGTACTTC. Translation gives CASSFAAGGEQYF. Filled out from reference TRBV11-2 and TRBJ2-7, the complete variable domain reads EAGVAQSPRYKIIEKRQSVAFWCNPISGHATLYWYQQILGQGPKLLIQFQNNGVVDDSQLPKDRFSAERLKGVDSTLKIQPAKLEDSAVYLCASSFAAGGEQYFGPGTRLTVT.

The J gene is TRBJ2-3, the V gene TRBV5-6; D call uncertain. Trimming stripped 1 base from V and 0 bases from J, with 9 bases between. The CDR3 loop spans 15 amino acids. Germline CDR1 is SGHDT and CDR2 is YYEEEE. DNA of the CDR3: TGTGCCAGCAGCTTGCTTGGGTTTAGCACAGATACGCAGTATTTT. As protein: CASSLLGFSTDTQYF.

The chain joins TRBV6-6 to TRBJ2-4; 7 nucleotides agree with TRBD2. CDR3 size: 15 residues. The V segment lost 0 bases and the J segment 2 bases; nucleotides outside the gene matches: 1. Germline V gene lookup returns CDR1 MNHNY and CDR2 SVGAGI (reference sequence). The CDR3 nucleotides are TGTGCCAGCAGTTACTCAGCGGGACCCAAAAACATTCAGTACTTC. It translates to CASSYSAGPKNIQYF.

V is TRBV27 and J is TRBJ2-7; D call uncertain. Trimming took 3 bases from V and 0 from J, leaving 12 bases between them. This CDR3 has 15 residues. Germline loops: CDR1 MNHEY, CDR2 SMNVEV (reference sequence). For the CDR3, the DNA is TGTGCCAGCAGTTTCTCTTTCCAGAGCTCCTACGAGCAGTACTTC. This gives the protein CASSFSFQSSYEQYF.

Details on this clone: Other DNA sequences of this sample code for an identical CDR3. This rearrangement joins TRBV2 to TRBJ2-5; 7 bases are shared with TRBD1. Looked up from germline, CDR1 is SNHLY and CDR2 is FYNNEI. Trimming removed 4 bases from V and 1 base from J; junction bases left unmatched: 0. CDR3 length: 13 amino acids. CDR3: CASSGDSQETQYF. For the CDR3, the DNA is TGTGCCAGCAGTGGGGACAGCCAAGAGACCCAGTACTTC.

V is TRBV29-1 and J is TRBJ2-1, with D perhaps matching TRBD1 (5 bases). The germline CDR1 and CDR2 sequences are SQVTM and ANQGSEA. V was cut by 3 bases and J by 4 bases, with 13 bases left in between. The CDR3 runs to 14 residues. The chain's CDR3 is CSVEGQGIYNEQFF. CDR3 nucleotides: TGCAGCGTTGAGGGGCAGGGAATATACAATGAGCAGTTCTTC.

The CDR3 region has the DNA TGTGCCAGCAGTTTACGCCCCTGGACTAGCGGAGACCTTAGCACAGATACGCAGTATTTT. This sequence encodes CASSLRPWTSGDLSTDTQYF. The J gene is TRBJ2-3, the V gene TRBV27, with 10 positions matching TRBD2. The germline V gene has CDR1 MNHEY and CDR2 SMNVEV (reference sequence). V trimming: 2 bases; J trimming: 0 bases; junction bases outside the gene matches: 14. The CDR3 consists of 20 residues.

The chain couples TRBV7-9 to TRBJ1-2, with D hard to call. Germline V gene lookup returns CDR1 SEHNR and CDR2 FQNEAQ (reference sequence). Between the trimmed V and J ends, which lost 5 bases and 4 bases, there was a span of 8 bases. CDR3 length: 12 residues. CDR3 protein: CASSPGIYGYTF. CDR3 nucleotide sequence: TGTGCCAGCAGCCCGGGGATCTATGGCTACACCTTC.

V usage is TRBV11-2 and J usage is TRBJ2-1; D possibly uses TRBD1 or TRBD2 (5 bases each). The germline CDR1 and CDR2 sequences are SGHAT and FQNNGV. Trimming left V 3 bases short and J 9 bases short, with 9 bases between. The CDR3 spans 12 residues. CDR3: CASSFSGGEQFF. CDR3 DNA: TGTGCCAGCAGCTTCTCTGGGGGTGAGCAGTTCTTC.

The CDR3 DNA follows: TGTGCCAGCAGTTTCGGGACGGTGGGCGAGCAGTACTTC. Its protein is CASSFGTVGEQYF. The chain recombines TRBV27 with TRBJ2-7, with D possibly called TRBD1 or TRBD2 (5 bases each). Germline CDR1 MNHEY, CDR2 SMNVEV (reference sequence). This CDR3 has 13 residues. The V end lost 3 bases, the J end lost 6 bases, and 12 bases lay between the germline ends.

J is TRBJ2-3 and V is TRBV13; the D is unclear. The CDR3 sequence is 13 residues long. Germline assignment: CDR1 PRHDT and CDR2 FYEKMQ (reference sequence). Trimming shortened V by 5 bases and J by 3 bases, and 9 bases separated the two germline ends. In DNA, the CDR3 is TGTGCCAGCAGCCTACGAAGGACAGATACGCAGTATTTT. Translation gives CASSLRRTDTQYF. The variable domain in full, completed from reference TRBV13 and TRBJ2-3, reads AAGVIQSPRHLIKEKRETATLKCYPIPRHDTVYWYQQGPGQDPQFLISFYEKMQSDKGSIPDRFSAQQFSDYHSELNMSSLELGDSALYFCASSLRRTDTQYFGPGTRLTVL.

The chain couples TRBV15 to TRBJ1-2; D not certain. This CDR3 region has 15 residues. Deletions cut 0 bases from V and 5 bases from J, with 13 bases between. In germline, CDR1 is LNHNV, CDR2 YYDKDF (reference sequence). The CDR3 protein is CATSRDLGQAYGYTF. CDR3 nucleotide sequence: TGTGCCACCAGCAGAGATCTCGGGCAAGCGTATGGCTACACCTTC.